Listed below are T cell receptor beta chains from one sample, sequenced in a study of blood T cell repertoires in COVID-19. Assay: immunoSEQ multiplex PCR; the TCRdb copy retains only in-frame clones and omits some. The sample has about 140,000 clones; approximately 82% are singletons. Sequencing was carried out using peripheral blood. The source is a human donor in a cohort sampled during active COVID-19. Both conserved end residues are part of each CDR3. A D gene is named only where the DNA matches it firmly. A row's size may be missing; if present it is once, few, many or a size class.

D,size,J,V,DNA,CDR3
-,many,TRBJ1-3,TRBV7-2,TGTGCCAGCAGCTTAGGGGGCCGCCCTGGAAACACCATATATTTT,CASSLGGRPGNTIYF
TRBD1,once,TRBJ2-1,TRBV7-8,TGTGCCAGCAGCTTAAATTTAGGGACAGCCTACAATGAGCAGTTCTTC,CASSLNLGTAYNEQFF
TRBD1,-,TRBJ1-3,TRBV18,TGTGCCAGCTCACCACCGGGACAGGGAAACACCATATATTTT,CASSPPGQGNTIYF
-,-,TRBJ1-1,TRBV7-2,TGTGCCAGCAGCCCCCCGAGGGGGTTGAACACTGAAGCTTTCTTT,CASSPPRGLNTEAFF
-,-,TRBJ2-7,TRBV5-1,TGCGCCAGCAGCTCGCCGGGACTCCGGAGCTCCTACGAGCAGTACTTC,CASSSPGLRSSYEQYF
-,-,TRBJ2-7,TRBV12-1,TGTGCCAGCAGCCCACCCGGCCCAGGGGGTTACGAGCAGTACTTC,CASSPPGPGGYEQYF
-,-,TRBJ1-4,TRBV30,TGTGCCTGGAGTGTAGGGGCTCTAGGGCGGTCAACTAATGAAAAACTGTTTTTT,CAWSVGALGRSTNEKLFF
TRBD1,few,TRBJ1-1,TRBV7-9,TGTGCCAGCAGCTCGTCGGGCAGGGGGCAGTGGACTGAAGCTTTCTTT,CASSSSGRGQWTEAFF
-,-,TRBJ2-3,TRBV4-2,TGTGCCAGCAGCCAAGCGGACTCTAGCACAGATACGCAGTATTTT,CASSQADSSTDTQYF
-,-,TRBJ2-2,TRBV5-1,TGCGCCAGCAGCTTGAACTTGAACACCGGGGAGCTGTTTTTT,CASSLNLNTGELFF
-,-,TRBJ2-3,TRBV5-1,TGCGCCAGCAGCTTGGACAGTCTCACAGATACGCAGTATTTT,CASSLDSLTDTQYF
TRBD1,-,TRBJ1-2,TRBV28,TGTGCCAGCAGTACCCCCGGGACAGGGGTTGGCTACACCTTC,CASSTPGTGVGYTF
-,-,TRBJ1-1,TRBV5-5,TGTGCCAGCAGCTCCCTAACGGCTGAAGCTTTCTTT,CASSSLTAEAFF
-,-,TRBJ1-1,TRBV6-2/TRBV6-3,TGTGCCAGCAGTTGGCAAAATGGCACTGAAGCTTTCTTT,CASSWQNGTEAFF
TRBD1,many,TRBJ2-1,TRBV18,TGTGCCAGCTCACCCGGACAGGGAAGAGGGAATGAGCAGTTCTTC,CASSPGQGRGNEQFF
-,few,TRBJ2-7,TRBV5-4,TGTGCCAGCAGCTTAGGGAGAAACAGCGTCTACGAGCAGTACTTC,CASSLGRNSVYEQYF
-,few,TRBJ1-6,TRBV2,TGTGCCAGCAGTAGGGACAAGGAGAATTCACCCCTCCACTTT,CASSRDKENSPLHF
TRBD1,-,TRBJ1-5,TRBV28,TGTGCCAGCAGTTTAAGGGGGCGAGTTGGTCAGCCCCAGCATTTT,CASSLRGRVGQPQHF
-,-,TRBJ2-3,TRBV2,TGTGCCAGCAGCCCCGAGGCAGGGATAAGCACAGATACGCAGTATTTT,CASSPEAGISTDTQYF
-,-,TRBJ2-3,TRBV10-3,TGTGCCATCAGTGGACTAGTCGGAGATACGCAGTATTTT,CAISGLVGDTQYF
-,-,TRBJ2-1,TRBV16,TGTGCCAGCAGCCAAATTGGGGCCCTTGTCGGTGAGCAGTTCTTC,CASSQIGALVGEQFF
TRBD2,-,TRBJ2-3,TRBV10-1,TGCGCCAGCGTGAATGCACCTAGCGGAGGACCTCGGGATACGCAGTATTTT,CASVNAPSGGPRDTQYF
-,-,TRBJ2-1,TRBV18,TGTGCCAGCTCACCAGACAGCAATTCCTACAATGAGCAGTTCTTC,CASSPDSNSYNEQFF
TRBD1,-,TRBJ2-1,TRBV19,TGTGCCAGTAGGACGGTGGGACAGAAGGACGAGCAGTTCTTC,CASRTVGQKDEQFF